This T cell receptor (beta chain) was identified during a study of T-cell memory formation after mild COVID-19. The CDR3 spans 15 residues. Germline CDR1 is MNHEY and CDR2 is SVGEGT. The germline V and J ends were trimmed by 5 bases and 2 bases, with 16 bases remaining between them. This clonotype has only a few counts. The antigen remains undetermined. The study's findings and limits: The second-wave clones peaking on day 37 were not confirmed as SARS-CoV-2-specific.

Constant-segment primers were used for 5'RACE, and the resulting TCR alpha and TCR beta cDNA libraries carried sample barcodes and UMIs. In TCRdb, the 5' RACE reads were re-called with MiXCR into one record per CDR3 protein. The repertoire consists of 89,000 or so distinct CDR3 sequences, with 9.5% to 15% occurring once and the leading ten covering about 40%. The gene calls are TRBV6-2 or TRBV6-3 and TRBJ2-7, with a tentative D call TRBD2 (6 bases). Sequenced input: PBMCs or a T cell subset sorted from them (not recorded which). This TCR came from a man aged 18 to 29 who had mild COVID-19 (a few samples of this study predate the infection). Cell type and time point are not known. The CDR3 region has the DNA TGTGCCAGCAGTACCTCCCGCGGGATTCCCTACGAGCAGTACTTC. It codes for CASSTSRGIPYEQYF.